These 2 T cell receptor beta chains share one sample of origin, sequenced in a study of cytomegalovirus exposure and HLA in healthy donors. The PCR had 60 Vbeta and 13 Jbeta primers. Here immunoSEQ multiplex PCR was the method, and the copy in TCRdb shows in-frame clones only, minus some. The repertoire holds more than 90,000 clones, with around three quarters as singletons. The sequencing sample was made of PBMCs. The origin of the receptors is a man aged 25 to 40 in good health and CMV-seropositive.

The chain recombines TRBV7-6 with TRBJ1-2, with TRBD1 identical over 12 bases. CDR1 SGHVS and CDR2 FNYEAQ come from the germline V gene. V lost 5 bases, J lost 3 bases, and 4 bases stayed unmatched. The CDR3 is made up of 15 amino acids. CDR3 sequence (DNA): TGTGCCAGCAGCCCCGGGACAGGGGGCTACTATGGCTACACCTTC. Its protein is CASSPGTGGYYGYTF.

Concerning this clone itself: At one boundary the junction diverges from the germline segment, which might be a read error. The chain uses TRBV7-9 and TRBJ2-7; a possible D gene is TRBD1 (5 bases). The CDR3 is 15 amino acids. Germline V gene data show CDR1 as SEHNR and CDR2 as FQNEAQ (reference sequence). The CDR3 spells CSSSLHGQGTRKQYF. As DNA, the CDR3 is TGTTCCAGCAGCTTACATGGGCAGGGAACAAGGAAGCAGTACTTC.